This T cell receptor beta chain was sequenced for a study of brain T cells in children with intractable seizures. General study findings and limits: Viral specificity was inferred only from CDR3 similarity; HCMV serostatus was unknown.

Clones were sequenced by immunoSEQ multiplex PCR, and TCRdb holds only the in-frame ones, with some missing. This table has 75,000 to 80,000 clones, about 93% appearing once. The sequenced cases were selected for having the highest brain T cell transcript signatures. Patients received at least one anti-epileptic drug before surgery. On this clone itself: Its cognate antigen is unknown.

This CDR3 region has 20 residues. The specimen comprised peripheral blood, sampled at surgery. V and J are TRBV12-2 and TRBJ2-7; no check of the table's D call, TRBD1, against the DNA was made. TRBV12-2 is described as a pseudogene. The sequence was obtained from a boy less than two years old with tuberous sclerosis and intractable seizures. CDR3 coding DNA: TGTGCAAGTCGCTTAGCGAGGGGCTGGGGACAGGTCCTCGAAGTCTACGAGCAGTACTTC. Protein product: CASRLARGWGQVLEVYEQYF.